This record looks at one T cell receptor (beta chain) sequence and its context. Antigen: not known. This sample was taken from a study of PD-1 blockade in classical Hodgkin lymphoma. Trimming pared 6 bases from V and 3 bases from J, leaving 15 bases between. This CDR3 has 14 residues. Germline V CDR1 and CDR2: SGDLS, YYNGEE. Whole-study findings and limits: At C4D1, TCR diversity had climbed significantly for CD4+ cells, though not for CD8+ cells. Relapsed/refractory patients reportedly had the lowest baseline TCR diversity, below newly diagnosed patients, who were below healthy donors.

The method was immunoSEQ multiplex PCR; TCRdb's version includes in-frame clones alone and lacks a portion of them. In the table there are 57,000 or so clones, 70% to 90% of which are singletons. Time point in this sample: cycle 4 day 1 (C4D1), after 6 weeks of nivolumab. All the patients suffered relapse after autologous stem cell transplantation, and brentuximab vedotin exposure differed. This chain uses TRBV9 with TRBJ1-1; D is ambiguous. The sequences come from peripheral blood mononuclear cells (PBMCs), collected before the fourth cycle of nivolumab. The receptor was isolated from a human donor with classical Hodgkin lymphoma. The chain's CDR3 is CASKRVGFDTEAFF. The DNA for the CDR3 is TGTGCCAGCAAGAGGGTGGGTTTCGACACTGAAGCTTTCTTT.